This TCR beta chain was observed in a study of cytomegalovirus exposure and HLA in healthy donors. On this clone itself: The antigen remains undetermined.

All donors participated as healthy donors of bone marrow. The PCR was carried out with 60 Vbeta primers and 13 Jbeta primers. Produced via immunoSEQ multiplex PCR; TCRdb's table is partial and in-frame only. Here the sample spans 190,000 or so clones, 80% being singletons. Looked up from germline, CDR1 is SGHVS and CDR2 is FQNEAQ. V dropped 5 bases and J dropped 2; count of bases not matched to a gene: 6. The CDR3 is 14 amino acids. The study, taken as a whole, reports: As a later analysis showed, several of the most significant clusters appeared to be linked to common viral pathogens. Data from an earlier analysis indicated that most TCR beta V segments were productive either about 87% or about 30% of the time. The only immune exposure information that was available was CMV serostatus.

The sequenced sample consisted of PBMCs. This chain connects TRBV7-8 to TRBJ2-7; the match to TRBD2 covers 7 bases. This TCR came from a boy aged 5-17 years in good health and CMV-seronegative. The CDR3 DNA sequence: TGTGCCAGCAGCCCCACCCTAGCGGCCTACGAGCAGTACTTC. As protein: CASSPTLAAYEQYF.